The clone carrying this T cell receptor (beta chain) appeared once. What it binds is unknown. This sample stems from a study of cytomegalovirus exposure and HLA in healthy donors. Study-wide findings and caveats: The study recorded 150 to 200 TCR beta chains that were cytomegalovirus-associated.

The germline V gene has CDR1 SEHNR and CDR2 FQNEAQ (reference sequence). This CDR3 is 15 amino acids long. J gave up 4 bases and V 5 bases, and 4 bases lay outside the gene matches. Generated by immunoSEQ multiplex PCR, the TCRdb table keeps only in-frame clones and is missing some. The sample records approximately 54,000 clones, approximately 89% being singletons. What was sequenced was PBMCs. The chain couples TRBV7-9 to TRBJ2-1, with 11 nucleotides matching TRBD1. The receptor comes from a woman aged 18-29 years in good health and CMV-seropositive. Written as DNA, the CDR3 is TGTGCCAGCAGCCCGGACAGGGGGCTATACAATGAGCAGTTCTTC. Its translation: CASSPDRGLYNEQFF.